Below are 14 T cell receptor beta chains sequenced from a single sample in a study of cytomegalovirus exposure and HLA in healthy donors. 13 Jbeta primers and 60 Vbeta primers were used for the PCR. Assay used: immunoSEQ multiplex PCR; TCRdb lists only in-frame clones, some missing. The sample has roughly 73,000 clones; roughly 80% are singletons. Sequenced: PBMCs. These TCRs come from a woman aged 45-65 years in good health and CMV-seronegative.

The CDR3 DNA reads TGTGCCAGCAGCTTGGTGAAGGGGACAGATACGCAGTATTTT. Translation gives CASSLVKGTDTQYF. The V and J genes are TRBV5-4 and TRBJ2-3, with D perhaps matching TRBD1 (5 bases). This CDR3 spans 14 amino acids. Trimming pared 0 bases from V and 3 bases from J, leaving 8 bases between. The germline V gene encodes CDR1 SGHNT and CDR2 YYREEE (reference sequence).

V and J are TRBV7-8 and TRBJ1-4, with 7 bases aligning to TRBD1. The CDR3 length is 16 residues. Germline V gene sequence: CDR1 SGHVS, CDR2 FQNEAQ. V trimming: 4 bases; J trimming: 7 bases; junction bases outside the gene matches: 12. CDR3 in amino acids: CASSSDRRGTSEKLFF. The CDR3 nucleotides are TGTGCCAGCAGCTCGGACCGCAGGGGGACGAGTGAAAAACTGTTTTTT.

The chain carries TRBV28 and TRBJ1-4; D might be TRBD1 (5 bases). CDR3 length: 10 residues. Deletions cut 8 bases from V and 8 bases from J, with 6 bases between. The germline gives CDR1 MDHEN, CDR2 SYDVKM. The CDR3: CASAGEKLFF. CDR3 nucleotide sequence: TGTGCCAGCGCAGGGGAAAAACTGTTTTTT.

V usage is TRBV28 and J usage is TRBJ1-5; 9 nucleotides agree with TRBD1. The CDR3 runs 11 residues. In germline, CDR1 is MDHEN, CDR2 SYDVKM. The trim removed 5 bases at V and 15 bases at J, leaving 5 bases unmatched. In DNA form, the CDR3 reads TGTGCCAGCAGTCCAAGGACAGGGGTGCATTTT. The encoded protein is CASSPRTGVHF.

The table lists this clone with a count of one. The J gene is TRBJ2-7, the V gene TRBV28; 7 bases are a match to TRBD1. From germline, CDR1 is MDHEN and CDR2 SYDVKM. The CDR3 is 18 amino acids. The V segment lost 7 bases and the J segment 1 base; nucleotides outside the gene matches: 19. The chain's CDR3 is CASTSRDRHFKLSYEQYF. CDR3 sequence (DNA): TGTGCCAGCACCTCCCGGGACAGACACTTTAAACTGTCCTACGAGCAGTACTTC.

This clone showed up just once. The chain combines TRBV4-3 with TRBJ1-6; D perhaps matches TRBD1 (5 bases). Trimming shortened V by 0 bases and J by 5 bases, and 17 bases separated the two germline ends. The CDR3 spans 18 residues. Germline CDR1 reads LGHNA; CDR2 reads YSLEER. For the CDR3, the DNA is TGCGCCAGCAGCCAAGAGGATCGGGGGGTAGATAATAATTCACCCCTCCACTTT. Translation gives CASSQEDRGVDNNSPLHF.

The chain recombines TRBV10-3 with TRBJ1-1; 10 nucleotides line up with TRBD1. Germline CDR1 is ENHRY and CDR2 is SYGVKD. This CDR3 comprises 17 residues. With V trimmed by 2 bases and J by 1 base, 7 bases remained unmatched. CDR3 bases: TGTGCCATCAGTGAGCCCTTCCGGGACAGGGGGAACACTGAAGCTTTCTTT. It encodes CAISEPFRDRGNTEAFF.

The chain is built from TRBV28 and TRBJ2-3, with D uncertain. Germline V gives CDR1 MDHEN, CDR2 SYDVKM. This CDR3 is built from 15 residues. Trimming took 2 bases from V and 0 from J, leaving 9 bases between them. DNA of the CDR3: TGTGCCAGCAGTTTACTAGGCCGGAGCACAGATACGCAGTATTTT. It yields the protein CASSLLGRSTDTQYF.

The rearrangement links TRBV10-2 to TRBJ2-7; weak D call: TRBD2 (5 bases). With 3 bases removed from V and 5 bases from J, the gap between germline ends came to 17 bases. The CDR3 runs to 15 residues. Germline V gene data show CDR1 as WSHSY and CDR2 as SAAADI. The CDR3 here is CASSDVGSEGNEQYV. DNA of the CDR3: TGCGCCAGCAGTGACGTAGGGAGCGAAGGAAACGAGCAGTACGTC.

About this clone itself: Its ends do not fully match the called genes, so a read error is possible. Other nucleotide sequences in the sample specify the same CDR3. The V and J genes are TRBV9 and TRBJ1-6, with 9 bases that match TRBD1. Germline assignment: CDR1 SGDLS and CDR2 YYNGEE. The CDR3 is made up of 17 amino acids. CDR3 amino acids: CASSEPTGGGYNSPLHF. Here the CDR3 DNA reads TGTGCCAGCAGCGAACCCACAGGGGGCGGCTATAATTCCCCCCTCCACTTT.

V is TRBV9 and J is TRBJ2-5; 7 nucleotides align to TRBD1. CDR3 length: 15 residues. V was clipped by 3 bases and J by 1 base; unmatched bases: 6. CDR1 is SGDLS and CDR2 is YYNGEE in the germline V gene. The CDR3 DNA reads TGTGCCAGCAGCGATTCCGGGACAGCCCAAGAGACCCAGTACTTC. Translating gives CASSDSGTAQETQYF. Full variable domain (missing parts from reference TRBV9 and TRBJ2-5): DSGVTQTPKHLITATGQRVTLRCSPRSGDLSVYWYQQSLDQGLQFLIQYYNGEERAKGNILERFSAQQFPDLHSELNLSSLELGDSALYFCASSDSGTAQETQYFGPGTRLLVL.

The chain combines TRBV19 with TRBJ2-3; TRBD1 aligns across 8 bases. The CDR3 contains 16 residues. CDR1 and CDR2 from the germline V gene are LNHDA and SQIVND (reference sequence). After removal of 4 bases from V and 1 base from J, the junction contained 7 bases not matched to a gene. The CDR3 DNA sequence: TGTGCCAGTAGTAGAATGACAGGGGCGGGCACAGATACGCAGTATTTT. Protein: CASSRMTGAGTDTQYF.

The rearrangement joins TRBV4-1 to TRBJ2-7, with D possibly matching TRBD2 (6 bases). Germline CDR1 is MGHRA and CDR2 is YSYEKL. The CDR3 is made up of 15 amino acids. Between the trimmed V and J ends, which lost 0 bases and 1 base, there was a span of 10 bases. CDR3 sequence (DNA): TGCGCCAGCAGCCAAGATCCTGGGAGGTCCTACGAGCAGTACTTC. As protein: CASSQDPGRSYEQYF.

This clone was detected only a few times. The chain has TRBV6-1 and TRBJ2-3, with TRBD2 matching over 7 bases. V lost 3 bases, J lost 3 bases, and 3 bases stayed unmatched. The germline gives CDR1 MNHNS, CDR2 SASEGT. The CDR3 is made up of 14 amino acids. CDR3 nucleotide sequence: TGTGCCAGCAGTGATCGGCGGGGGACAGATACGCAGTATTTT. Its translation is CASSDRRGTDTQYF.